This T cell receptor beta chain was recovered during a study of blood T cell repertoires in COVID-19. Recovery meant two consecutive negative NP/OP PCR tests, professional clearance, or resolved symptoms. V was pared by 6 bases and J by 3 bases, with 11 bases between. The CDR3 has 13 amino acids. Germline V CDR1 and CDR2: ENHRY, SYGVKD. In the original processing: Cell counts per sample came from amplifying reference gene primers. The protocol was immunoSEQ multiplex PCR, while the TCRdb copy is restricted to in-frame clones and leaves out a portion. Clone size and V and J calls were adopted from that table, with D and trimming inferred from the DNA. The data contain around 390,000 clones, approximately 87% of them seen just once; the ten biggest clones take up roughly 10%.

This sequence originates from a woman aged 45-60 years who had recovered from COVID-19. This chain joins TRBV10-3 and TRBJ1-1, with D tentatively TRBD1 (5 bases). Specimen: PBMCs or T cells enriched from blood (not recorded which). The CDR3 sequence is CAIRVDKYTEAFF. In DNA form, the CDR3 reads TGTGCCATCAGGGTGGACAAGTACACTGAAGCTTTCTTT.